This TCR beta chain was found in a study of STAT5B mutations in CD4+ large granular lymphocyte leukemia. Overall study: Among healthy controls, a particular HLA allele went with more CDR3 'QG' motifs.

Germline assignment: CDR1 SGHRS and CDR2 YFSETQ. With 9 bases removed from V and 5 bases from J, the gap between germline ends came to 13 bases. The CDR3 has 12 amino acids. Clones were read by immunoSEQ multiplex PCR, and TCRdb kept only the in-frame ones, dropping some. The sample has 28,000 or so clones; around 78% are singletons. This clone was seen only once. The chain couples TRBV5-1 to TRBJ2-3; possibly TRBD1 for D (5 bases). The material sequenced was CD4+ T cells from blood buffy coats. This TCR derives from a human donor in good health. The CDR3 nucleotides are TGCGCCACCTCCAAGCAGGGAGATACGCAGTATTTT. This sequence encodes CATSKQGDTQYF.